Listed below are T cell receptor beta chains from one sample, sequenced in a study of OX40 agonist ivuxolimab in advanced cancers. Assay: immunoSEQ multiplex PCR; the TCRdb copy retains only in-frame clones and omits some. This sample has about 58,000 clones; roughly nine tenths occur once, and the top ten carry 0.76%. The specimen comprised CD4+ or CD8+ T cells sorted from blood, sampled in a trial of the OX40 agonist ivuxolimab. Every receptor here comes from an adult with an advanced solid tumor such as melanoma, head and neck, liver or kidney cancer. The CDR3 runs from the conserved cysteine through the conserved F or W. The order of the fields is D gene, V gene, clone size, J gene, CDR3 protein, CDR3 DNA. A D gene is named only where the DNA matches it firmly. Part of the rows lack a size; the others show once, few, many or a class for expanded clones.

TRBD2	TRBV4-2	NA	TRBJ2-5	CASSQGSSGGSWDQETQYF	TGTGCCAGCAGCCAAGGTTCGTCTGGCGGGAGTTGGGACCAAGAGACCCAGTACTTC
TRBD1	TRBV6-4	NA	TRBJ2-2	CASSATGVSTGELFF	TGTGCCAGCAGTGCCACAGGGGTTTCCACCGGGGAGCTGTTTTTT
TRBD1	TRBV2	NA	TRBJ1-1	CASRASQGVGGAFF	TGTGCCAGCAGAGCCTCACAGGGGGTGGGGGGAGCTTTCTTT
TRBD1	TRBV6-5	NA	TRBJ1-2	CASSTRLTGRYGYTF	TGTGCCAGCAGTACCCGCTTGACAGGGCGGTATGGCTACACCTTC
NA	TRBV7-3	few	TRBJ1-1	CASSSLPGAEAFF	TGTGCCAGCAGCTCCCTCCCAGGGGCTGAAGCTTTCTTT
NA	TRBV25-1	NA	TRBJ2-7	CASRRKYEQYF	TGTGCCAGCAGAAGAAAATACGAGCAGTACTTC
NA	TRBV19	once	TRBJ1-1	CASSILDEAFF	TGTGCCAGTAGTATACTTGATGAAGCTTTCTTT
NA	TRBV12-2	NA	TRBJ2-1	CAVLAGYYNEQFF	TGTGCAGTGCTAGCGGGATACTACAATGAGCAGTTCTTC
TRBD1	TRBV5-1	NA	TRBJ1-1	CASSFRDRATEAFF	TGCGCCAGCAGCTTCCGGGACAGGGCCACTGAAGCTTTCTTT
NA	TRBV19	NA	TRBJ1-5	CASSLNRETQPQHF	TGTGCCAGTAGTCTAAACAGGGAGACGCAGCCCCAGCATTTT